Described below is a single T cell receptor beta chain sequence and its context. Its antigen is currently unknown. This sample is part of a study of monozygotic twins with inflammatory bowel disease. Regarding the study as a whole: The authors could not tell different T cell subtypes apart. Among IBD patients, fewer clonotypes were shared with others than among healthy twins, especially with disease activity.

Reprocessing the 5' RACE reads, TCRdb reports a single entry for every CDR3 protein and omits DNA. The specimen's table records approximately 400,000 distinct CDR3 sequences. The germline CDR1 and CDR2 sequences are ENHRY and SYGVKD. CDR3 length equals 14 residues. Sequencing input: blood. This receptor was taken from a human donor with ulcerative colitis or Crohn's disease, or a healthy co-twin of an affected twin (not recorded which). The genes are TRBV10-3 and TRBJ2-1. The CDR3 is CAMGSGATYNEQFF.